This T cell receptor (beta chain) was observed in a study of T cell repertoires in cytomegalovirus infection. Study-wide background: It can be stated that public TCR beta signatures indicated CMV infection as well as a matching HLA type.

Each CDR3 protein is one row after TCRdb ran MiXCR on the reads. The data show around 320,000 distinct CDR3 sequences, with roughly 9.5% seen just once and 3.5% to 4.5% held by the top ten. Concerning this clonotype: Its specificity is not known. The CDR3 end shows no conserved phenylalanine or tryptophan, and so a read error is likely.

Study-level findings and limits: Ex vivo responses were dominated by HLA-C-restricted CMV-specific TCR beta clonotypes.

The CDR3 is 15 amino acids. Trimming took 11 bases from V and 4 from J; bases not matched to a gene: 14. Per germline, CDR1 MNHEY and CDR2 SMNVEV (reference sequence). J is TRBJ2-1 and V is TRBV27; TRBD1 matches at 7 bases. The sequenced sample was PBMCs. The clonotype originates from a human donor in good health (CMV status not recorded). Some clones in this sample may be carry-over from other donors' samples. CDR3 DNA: TGTGCCGCGAGATCTCCCGGGACAGTTTACAATGAGCAGTTCCTC. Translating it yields CAARSPGTVYNEQFL.